This T cell receptor (beta chain) was recorded in a study of blood T cell repertoires in COVID-19. Germline loops: CDR1 MNHEY, CDR2 SMNVEV (reference sequence). The CDR3 is 15 amino acids. V lost 8 bases and J lost 2; bases outside the gene matches: 11. Per the study methods: Amplification with reference gene primers provided the estimates of nucleated cell counts. Assay: immunoSEQ multiplex PCR; the TCRdb copy retains only in-frame clones and omits some. V and J calls plus clone size are reproduced from that table; the DNA served to infer D and trimming. The table includes approximately 140,000 clones, 80% to 90% detected once.

This TCR came from a man between 18 and 29 years old with COVID-19, enrolled during active disease. Specimen: peripheral blood. This chain joins TRBV27 and TRBJ1-2; 7 nucleotides align to TRBD1. CDR3 loop: CASANQGVGNYGYTF. The CDR3 nucleotides read TGTGCCAGCGCAAACCAGGGGGTCGGAAACTATGGCTACACCTTC.